The clone carrying this TCR beta chain has ten or more counts. CDR1 SNHLY and CDR2 FYNNEI come from the germline V gene. V gave up 7 bases and J gave up 2 bases; unmatched junction bases: 4. This CDR3 is built from 13 residues. This sample was included in a study of CD8 T cells in ankylosing spondylitis. MiXCR, run by TCRdb on the 5' RACE reads, gives a single entry per CDR3 protein. The sample lists 85,000 to 100,000 distinct CDR3 sequences; roughly 8.8% were seen once. The receptor was isolated from a male donor with ankylosing spondylitis or in good health (not recorded which). The V gene is TRBV2, the J gene TRBJ2-7; 8 nucleotides align to TRBD1. The sample consisted of blood, either unsorted or a sorted T cell fraction (not recorded which). CDR3 DNA: TGTGCCAGCACTGGACAGGGAACCTACGAGCAGTACTTC. Protein sequence: CASTGQGTYEQYF.